This T cell receptor beta chain was recorded in a study of identical twins. V trimming: 11 bases; J trimming: 4 bases; junction bases outside the gene matches: 14. The CDR3 is 15 residues long. Germline CDR1 and CDR2: MNHEY and SVGEGT. This clonotype was seen ten or more times. In TCRdb, the 5' RACE reads were re-called with MiXCR into one record per CDR3 protein. The table has about 660,000 distinct CDR3 sequences, around 8.3% seen once. This same sample was also taken into another study, of yellow fever vaccine responses in identical twins.

Sequenced sample: PBMCs. The chain has TRBV6-2 or TRBV6-3 and TRBJ2-1; 7 bases match TRBD2. The clonotype comes from a woman younger than 30 in good health. The CDR3, as DNA: TGTGCCCCGCTTCCACCGGGACTAAGATACAATGAGCAGTTCTTC. Protein sequence: CAPLPPGLRYNEQFF.